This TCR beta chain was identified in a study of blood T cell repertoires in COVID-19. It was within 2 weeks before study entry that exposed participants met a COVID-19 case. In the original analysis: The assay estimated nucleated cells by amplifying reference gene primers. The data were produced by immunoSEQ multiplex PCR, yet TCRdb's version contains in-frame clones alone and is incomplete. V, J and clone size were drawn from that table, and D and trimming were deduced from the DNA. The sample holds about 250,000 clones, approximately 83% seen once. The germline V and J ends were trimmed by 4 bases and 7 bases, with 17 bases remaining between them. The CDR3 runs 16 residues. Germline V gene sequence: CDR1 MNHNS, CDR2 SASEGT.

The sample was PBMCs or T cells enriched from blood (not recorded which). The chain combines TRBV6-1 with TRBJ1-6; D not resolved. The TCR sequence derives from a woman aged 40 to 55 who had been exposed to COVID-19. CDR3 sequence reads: CASSAFKITGNSPLHF. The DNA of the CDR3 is TGTGCCAGCAGTGCCTTCAAAATCACGGGGAATTCACCCCTCCACTTT.